This T cell receptor (beta chain) was recovered during a study of PD-1 blockade in mismatch repair-deficient tumors. Some clones are missing from TCRdb's copy, which holds only in-frame ones; the method was immunoSEQ multiplex PCR. The sample shows some 110,000 clones, around three quarters of them seen only once. CDR3 size: 12 residues. Germline CDR1 reads SQVTM; CDR2 reads ANQGSEA. V lost 4 bases, J lost 3 bases, and 9 bases lay in between. Points from the study as a whole: Tumor-resident clones, often undetectable pretreatment in blood, expanded then contracted after pembrolizumab.

This clone was seen at least ten times. What it recognizes is unknown. The specimen comprised peripheral blood, sampled 60 weeks after starting pembrolizumab. The rearrangement uses TRBV29-1 and TRBJ1-2; D unresolved. The sequence derives from an adult with mismatch repair-deficient cancer. The CDR3 protein is CSVGERDYGYTF. The CDR3 DNA sequence: TGCAGCGTTGGGGAAAGGGACTATGGCTACACCTTC. Full variable domain (remainder filled in from reference TRBV29-1 and TRBJ1-2): SAVISQKPSRDICQRGTSLTIQCQVDSQVTMMFWYRQQPGQSLTLIATANQGSEATYESGFVIDKFPISRPNLTFSTLTVSNMSPEDSSIYLCSVGERDYGYTFGSGTRLTVV.